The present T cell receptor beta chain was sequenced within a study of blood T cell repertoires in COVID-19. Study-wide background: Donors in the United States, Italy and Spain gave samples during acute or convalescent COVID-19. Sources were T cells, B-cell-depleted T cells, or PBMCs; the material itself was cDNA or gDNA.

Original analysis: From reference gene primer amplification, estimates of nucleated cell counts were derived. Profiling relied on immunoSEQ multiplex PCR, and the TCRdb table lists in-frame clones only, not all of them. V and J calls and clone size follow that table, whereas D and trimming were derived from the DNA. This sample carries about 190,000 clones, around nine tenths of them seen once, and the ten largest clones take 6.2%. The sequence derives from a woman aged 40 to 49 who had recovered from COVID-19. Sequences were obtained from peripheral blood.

The CDR3 protein is CAISESGKGLAGAPYNEQFF. Here the CDR3 DNA reads TGTGCCATCAGTGAGTCAGGGAAAGGACTAGCGGGAGCCCCCTACAATGAGCAGTTCTTC. The chain couples TRBV10-3 to TRBJ2-1; 13 positions match TRBD2. The CDR3 consists of 20 residues. Germline trimming cut 0 bases from V and 2 bases from J; bases unmatched to any gene: 10. Germline CDR1 reads ENHRY; CDR2 reads SYGVKD.